This T cell receptor (beta chain) appears in the sequencing data of a study of radiation and T cells in renal cell carcinoma. Trimming cost V 5 bases and J 4 bases; bases outside gene matches: 9. Germline CDR1 SGHAT, CDR2 FQNNGV. CDR3 length: 15 amino acids. As for this clone: Its specificity is unknown.

Study results and caveats: Pretreatment tumor biopsies were lacking, so baseline clonotypes are unknown.

Produced via immunoSEQ multiplex PCR; TCRdb's table is partial and in-frame only. The table records 25,000 to 30,000 clones, over 70% of them present only once. Stated time point: blood 2 weeks post-SBRT. The treatment denotes: 15 Gy SBRT to primary tumor, nephrectomy 4 weeks later. The TCR originated in a man aged 55 to 70 with renal cell carcinoma. V gene TRBV11-2 combines with J gene TRBJ2-7; 9 nucleotides line up with TRBD1. The sample was blood, taken from a patient whose treatment included radiotherapy and nephrectomy. CDR3 protein: CASSLRDRDMYEQYF. In DNA form, the CDR3 reads TGTGCCAGCAGCCTACGGGACAGGGATATGTACGAGCAGTACTTC.